Each of the 18 T cell receptor beta chains below was sequenced from the same sample in a study of T cell responses to AZD1222 COVID-19 vaccine. Sequenced by immunoSEQ multiplex PCR; TCRdb stores in-frame clones only, minus some. The profile shows about 95,000 clones, 85% to 90% of them singletons. The source material was peripheral blood, sampled on day 0 of AZD1222 vaccination. These receptors were obtained from an adult in good health.

This chain connects TRBV2 to TRBJ1-2; 10 bases fit TRBD1. Germline CDR1 is SNHLY and CDR2 is FYNNEI. The V segment lost 5 bases and the J segment 3 bases; nucleotides outside the gene matches: 3. This CDR3 has 14 amino acids. The CDR3 DNA follows: TGTGCCAGCAGTCCTGGGACAGGGGACTATGGCTACACCTTC. Its translation: CASSPGTGDYGYTF.

The CDR3 region has the DNA TGTGCCAGCTCATCGGACAGGGGAAGTCAGCCCCAGCATTTT. This codes for CASSSDRGSQPQHF. The chain joins TRBV18 to TRBJ1-5; 9 bases agree with TRBD1. With 5 bases clipped from V and 6 bases from J, the junction kept 5 bases outside the gene matches. CDR1 KGHSH and CDR2 LQKENI come from the germline V gene. The CDR3 is 14 amino acids.

The V and J genes are TRBV11-2 and TRBJ1-6; D is ambiguous. The germline V gene encodes CDR1 SGHAT and CDR2 FQNNGV. Trimming left V 5 bases short and J 7 bases short, with 18 bases between. This CDR3 is 16 amino acids long. The CDR3 reads CASSARSKTGNSPLHF. The CDR3 DNA is TGTGCCAGCAGCGCTCGTTCAAAAACGGGGAATTCACCCCTCCACTTT.

The V and J genes are TRBV25-1 and TRBJ1-6; no clear D. There are 14 residues in the CDR3. CDR1 is MGHDK and CDR2 is SYGVNS in the germline V gene. V gave up 1 base and J gave up 6 bases, with 7 bases separating them. In nucleotides, the CDR3 is TGTGCCAGCAGTGAATCTCTAGTTAATTCACCCCTCCACTTT. This translates into CASSESLVNSPLHF.

This rearrangement joins TRBV6-5 to TRBJ1-5, with D uncertain. The CDR3 is 14 residues long. Deletions cut 7 bases from V and 5 bases from J, with 15 bases between. The germline gives CDR1 MNHEY, CDR2 SVGAGI. The CDR3 reads CASKTGLRDQPQHF. The CDR3 DNA follows: TGTGCCAGCAAAACGGGTCTGCGAGATCAGCCCCAGCATTTT.

CDR3 region: CATSRFATETNTIYF. CDR3 coding DNA: TGTGCCACCAGCAGATTTGCGACAGAGACAAACACCATATATTTT. V is TRBV15 and J is TRBJ1-3, with a possible D match to TRBD1 (5 bases). Trimming took 2 bases from V and 6 from J, leaving 14 bases between them. Germline V gene data show CDR1 as LNHNV and CDR2 as YYDKDF (reference sequence). This CDR3 spans 15 amino acids.

The V and J genes are TRBV6-1 and TRBJ2-1; perhaps TRBD2 as D (6 bases). Trimming removed 3 bases at V and 4 bases at J, with 13 bases between. Germline CDR1 MNHNS, CDR2 SASEGT. The CDR3 sequence is 15 residues long. CDR3 sequence (DNA): TGTGCCAGCAGTGAGTCAGGGACTCCTTACAATGAGCAGTTCTTC. Encoded protein: CASSESGTPYNEQFF.

The chain uses TRBV9 and TRBJ1-2; no firm D call. This CDR3 region has 14 residues. V lost 2 bases and J lost 4, with 12 bases in between. Germline V gene sequence: CDR1 SGDLS, CDR2 YYNGEE. For the CDR3, the DNA is TGTGCCAGCAGCGTCGGAGGGATAGGCTATGGCTACACCTTC. This gives the protein CASSVGGIGYGYTF.

The chain joins TRBV28 to TRBJ1-6, with D hard to call. The CDR3 runs to 14 residues. The ends were cut back, 3 bases at V and 11 bases at J, with 14 bases in the middle. Germline V gene data show CDR1 as MDHEN and CDR2 as SYDVKM. The CDR3 region has the DNA TGTGCCAGCAGTTTTGCAGGTCTAATTCCACCCCTCCACTTT. It encodes CASSFAGLIPPLHF.

This chain links TRBV9 with TRBJ1-6; 10 bases fit TRBD1. The V gene end was trimmed by 0 bases and the J gene end by 9 bases; junction bases not matched to a gene: 3. The CDR3 runs to 15 residues. Per germline, CDR1 SGDLS and CDR2 YYNGEE. Here the CDR3 DNA reads TGTGCCAGCAGCGTAGAGGACAGGGGGGGTTCACCCCTCCACTTT. Translated, it gives CASSVEDRGGSPLHF.

This chain links TRBV28 with TRBJ2-3; D may be TRBD1 (6 bases). V shed 6 bases and J shed 4 bases, with 11 bases lying between them. CDR1 MDHEN and CDR2 SYDVKM come from the germline V gene. The CDR3 is 13 amino acids. The CDR3 sequence: CASRRYRADTQYF. CDR3 DNA sequence: TGTGCCAGCAGGCGATACAGGGCAGATACGCAGTATTTT.

The chain uses TRBV3-1 (or the pseudogene TRBV3-2) and TRBJ1-5; D unresolved. V was shortened by 1 base and J by 3 bases, with 4 bases between the two germline ends. The germline V gene has CDR1 LGHDT and CDR2 YNNKEL (reference sequence). CDR3 length: 13 residues. The CDR3: CASSQGLNQPQHF. The DNA of the CDR3 is TGTGCCAGCAGCCAAGGCCTCAATCAGCCCCAGCATTTT.

The rearrangement joins TRBV4-3 to TRBJ2-1; tentative D call: TRBD2 (7 bases). This CDR3 comprises 17 residues. The V end lost 4 bases, the J end lost 9 bases, and 25 bases lay between the germline ends. Germline lookup yields CDR1 LGHNA and CDR2 YSLEER. CDR3 sequence (DNA): TGCGCCAGCAGCCGACCTCCTTACGGGGGGCAACCTGGTGAGCAGTTCTTC. Encoded protein: CASSRPPYGGQPGEQFF.

The genes are TRBV5-6 and TRBJ1-3; perhaps TRBD1 as D (5 bases). The ends were cut back, 2 bases at V and 7 bases at J, with 10 bases in the middle. The length of the CDR3 is 13 residues. Germline loops: CDR1 SGHDT, CDR2 YYEEEE. The CDR3 sequence is CASSLGVWNTIYF. Here the CDR3 DNA reads TGTGCCAGCAGCTTAGGGGTTTGGAACACCATATATTTT.

CDR3 amino acids: CASSITAGGRLSYEQYF. The CDR3 bases are TGTGCCAGTAGTATTACCGCCGGTGGCCGACTCTCCTACGAGCAGTACTTC. The chain joins TRBV19 to TRBJ2-7; D not certain. The CDR3 extends over 17 amino acids. V shed 3 bases and J shed 0 bases, with 18 bases lying between them. The germline V gene has CDR1 LNHDA and CDR2 SQIVND (reference sequence).

This sequence joins TRBV7-2 and TRBJ2-5; no definite D call. The CDR3 extends over 14 amino acids. Trimming shortened V by 5 bases and J by 2 bases, and 12 bases separated the two germline ends. Germline assignment: CDR1 SGHTA and CDR2 FQGNSA. The CDR3 protein is CASSIGVVQETQYF. CDR3 DNA: TGTGCCAGCAGCATAGGAGTAGTACAAGAGACCCAGTACTTC. Complete variable domain (other parts from reference TRBV7-2 and TRBJ2-5): GAGVSQSPSNKVTEKGKDVELRCDPISGHTALYWYRQSLGQGLEFLIYFQGNSAPDKSGLPSDRFSAERTGGSVSTLTIQRTQQEDSAVYLCASSIGVVQETQYFGPGTRLLVL.

The chain uses TRBV30 and TRBJ1-5; 9 nucleotides agree with TRBD1. V shed 3 bases and J 3 bases; nucleotides not matched to a gene: 6. CDR3 length: 15 residues. Germline-derived CDR1 and CDR2 are GTSNPN and SVGIG (reference sequence). The CDR3 loop is CAWRPGQGHNQPQHF. The DNA of the CDR3 is TGTGCCTGGAGACCGGGACAGGGACACAATCAGCCCCAGCATTTT.

The chain carries TRBV6-5 and TRBJ1-1, with D unresolved. Germline V gene data show CDR1 as MNHEY and CDR2 as SVGAGI. V was trimmed by 1 base and J by 0 bases, leaving 9 bases between them. This CDR3 region has 15 residues. In DNA form, the CDR3 reads TGTGCCAGCAGTTACTTCCCGGGAGTGAACACTGAAGCTTTCTTT. It specifies CASSYFPGVNTEAFF.